This entry describes one T cell receptor beta chain. The antigen is not known. Germline CDR1 and CDR2: MNHEY and SVGAGI. This CDR3 is 15 amino acids long. Trimming cost V 4 bases and J 4 bases, with 16 bases left between them. Only in-frame clones appear in the TCRdb table, and some are missing; sequencing was by immunoSEQ multiplex PCR. The data contain about a million clones, approximately 70% of them singletons. This sample was taken from a study of shared clonotypes between healthy human individuals. As for the study in general: Researchers drew samples from two women and three men aged 18 to 49.

Study-wide points: Genetic and exposure-history diversity was limited by the few donors. Some naive CD4 clonotypes, 4.5% to 5.5%, turned up in common across several donors. Unshared clonotypes carried lower generation probabilities than those common to all four donors.

Material for sequencing was memory CD4+ T cells sorted from blood. The subset is: CD45RA-negative fraction. The receptor's source is a man younger than 35 in good health. The rearrangement uses TRBV6-5 and TRBJ1-2, with D possibly TRBD1 on 5 matching bases. CDR3 sequence: CASSSQGTGRYGYTF. The CDR3 DNA reads TGTGCCAGCAGTTCCCAGGGCACCGGGCGCTATGGCTACACCTTC.